The TCR beta chain under discussion was sequenced for a study of OX40 agonist ivuxolimab in advanced cancers. Study-wide background: Averaging 60 years in age, with a range of 23 to 79, the cohort was 65% to 85% male. Broader study findings: In general, CD8+ T cells held more expanded clones than CD4+ did, on average.

Patients had blood sampled at baseline and again on cycle 4 day 1 and cycle 7 day 1. Profiled with immunoSEQ multiplex PCR; TCRdb holds only in-frame clones, not every one. The table records fewer than 130,000 clones, approximately 90% of them present only once. The CDR3 is 13 residues long. Germline V gives CDR1 SQVTM, CDR2 ANQGSEA. Trimming cost V 7 bases and J 2 bases; bases outside gene matches: 7. With respect to this clone: Its antigen is unidentified.

The rearrangement links TRBV29-1 to TRBJ2-7, with 8 bases identical to TRBD1. The source was CD4+ or CD8+ T cells sorted from blood, collected in a trial of the OX40 agonist ivuxolimab. This receptor was identified in an adult with an advanced solid tumor such as melanoma, head and neck, liver or kidney cancer. The CDR3 reads CSAIRDRTYEQYF. The DNA for the CDR3 is TGCAGCGCCATCAGGGACAGGACCTACGAGCAGTACTTC.